This T cell receptor beta chain was found in a study of blood T cell repertoires in COVID-19. Turning to the study itself: Samples of COVID-19 (acute and convalescent) were obtained from the United States, Italy and Spain. T cells, B-cell-depleted T cells, or PBMCs provided the cDNA or gDNA that served as material.

Looked up from germline, CDR1 is MNHEY and CDR2 is SVGAGI. Losses at the gene ends were 6 bases for V and 1 base for J; bases not matched to a gene: 6. This CDR3 has 15 residues. In the authors' methods: Estimates of nucleated cell counts were drawn from the amplification of reference gene primers. The data were produced by immunoSEQ multiplex PCR, yet TCRdb's version contains in-frame clones alone and is incomplete. Clone size and V and J calls were adopted from that table, with D and trimming inferred from the DNA. The top ten hold roughly 15% of the sample, which has approximately 26,000 clones, approximately 77% seen once.

The TCR was taken from a man at least 80 years old with active or convalescent COVID-19. The sequencing input was peripheral blood. This chain links TRBV6-5 with TRBJ1-2, with TRBD1 matching 9 bases. In DNA form, the CDR3 reads TGTGCCAGCAGGAGAGACAGGGGGTTTAACTATGGCTACACCTTC. Protein sequence: CASRRDRGFNYGYTF.